These T cell receptor beta chains were read from a single sample in a study of shared clonotypes between healthy human individuals. Sequencing was performed with immunoSEQ multiplex PCR; in TCRdb, only in-frame clones are kept and a portion is missing. The repertoire has about 470,000 clones, about 85% of them found once; the top ten carry about 13%. Specimen: PBMCs. The receptors shown here come from a middle-aged woman in good health. Some clones in this sample may be carry-over from other donors' samples. Both conserved end residues are part of each CDR3. A D gene is named only where the DNA matches it firmly. Expanded clones get a size class; other rows say once, few or many, or leave the size out.

NA | TRBJ2-1 | NA | TRBV4-2 | TGTGCCAGCAGCCAAGATTCCCTGGAGCAGTTCTTC | CASSQDSLEQFF
NA | TRBJ2-7 | TRBD2 | TRBV5-4 | TGTGCCAGCAGAAGGAGCGGGGGTTCCTACGAGCAGTACTTC | CASRRSGGSYEQYF
NA | TRBJ2-5 | NA | TRBV5-1 | TGCGCCAGCAGCTTGGAAGATCGAGAGACCCAGTACTTC | CASSLEDRETQYF
NA | TRBJ2-2 | TRBD1 | TRBV19 | TGTGCCAGTAGAACCCGCGGTAGACAGGGTAATACCGGGGAGCTGTTTTTT | CASRTRGRQGNTGELFF
few | TRBJ1-4 | NA | TRBV28 | TGTGCCAGCAGTTCACCGTCAAATGAAAAACTGTTTTTT | CASSSPSNEKLFF
NA | TRBJ2-3 | NA | TRBV2 | TGTGCCAGCAGGGCTAGCGCAGATACGCAGTATTTT | CASRASADTQYF
NA | TRBJ2-3 | NA | TRBV7-2 | TGTGCCAGCAGCTTAGTAAGCACAGATACGCAGTATTTT | CASSLVSTDTQYF
NA | TRBJ2-1 | TRBD2 | TRBV28 | TGTGCCAGCAAATTACGACTAGCGGGAGTCTATGAGCAGTTCTTC | CASKLRLAGVYEQFF
NA | TRBJ1-1 | TRBD1 | TRBV11-2 | TGTGCCAGCAGGCAGGGGGCGGACACTGAAGCTTTCTTT | CASRQGADTEAFF
NA | TRBJ2-5 | NA | TRBV11-3 | TGTGCCAGCAGCCACCTGGGGGGAGAGACCCAGTACTTC | CASSHLGGETQYF
NA | TRBJ1-2 | NA | TRBV9 | TGTGCCAGCGCGGCGGCGGAGGGCTACACCTTC | CASAAAEGYTF
NA | TRBJ2-1 | TRBD2 | TRBV7-6 | TGTGCCAGCAGCTTTTCGACGGGGGGTTTCTCCTACAATGAGCAGTTCTTC | CASSFSTGGFSYNEQFF
NA | TRBJ1-4 | NA | TRBV5-1 | TGCGCCAGCAAAAGGGCCGTTAATGAAAAACTGTTTTTT | CASKRAVNEKLFF
once | TRBJ2-1 | NA | TRBV11-2 | TGTGCCAGCAGCTTCCTAGGGGGGGGGAGGATACGGAATGAGCAGTTCTTC | CASSFLGGGRIRNEQFF
NA | TRBJ2-7 | NA | TRBV9 | TGTGCCAGCAGCGTAGACGGTTACTCCTACGAGCAGTACTTC | CASSVDGYSYEQYF
NA | TRBJ1-2 | NA | TRBV10-3 | TGTGCCATCAGTGAGGATTTCAACTATGGCTACACCTTC | CAISEDFNYGYTF
NA | TRBJ2-7 | NA | TRBV28 | TGTGCCAGCCGCCCTGAGGGAGGCTACGAGCAGTACTTC | CASRPEGGYEQYF
NA | TRBJ1-1 | TRBD1 | TRBV7-3 | TGTGCCAGCAGCCTTACAGGGGGCACTGAAGCTTTCTTT | CASSLTGGTEAFF
NA | TRBJ2-1 | TRBD2 | TRBV10-3 | TGTGCCATCAGTGACCGGGAGCGGGAGGGATACAATGAGCAGTTCTTC | CAISDREREGYNEQFF
NA | TRBJ1-3 | NA | TRBV6-1 | TGTGCCAGCACAGCCCTCTCTGGAAACACCATATATTTT | CASTALSGNTIYF
NA | TRBJ2-5 | TRBD2 | TRBV6-5 | TGTGCCAGCAGTTACTCGGGAGGGCCGGGGGAGACCCAGTACTTC | CASSYSGGPGETQYF
NA | TRBJ2-7 | TRBD1 | TRBV18 | TGTGCCAGCTCACCTCTAGACAGGGATTTAGGGTACGAGCAGTACTTC | CASSPLDRDLGYEQYF
NA | TRBJ2-2 | TRBD1 | TRBV2 | TGTGCCAGCAGACCGGACAGGGTGGAGTCAGGGGAGCTGTTTTTT | CASRPDRVESGELFF
NA | TRBJ1-1 | TRBD1 | TRBV7-2 | TGTGCCAGCAGCGCTAGGAGGGGGGAGGGGGCCACCACTGAAGCTTTCTTT | CASSARRGEGATTEAFF
once | TRBJ1-5 | TRBD1 | TRBV5-6 | TGTGCCAGCAGCTTGGCCTTGGGACAGGGTGTTAATCAGCCCCAGCATTTT | CASSLALGQGVNQPQHF
NA | TRBJ1-1 | TRBD1 | TRBV7-8 | TGTGCCAGCAGCTTTGCCGGGACAGGGGGCTCTGAAGCTTTCTTT | CASSFAGTGGSEAFF
NA | TRBJ1-1 | TRBD1 | TRBV30 | TGTGCCTGGGGGGACAGTCTTCGGAACACTGAAGCTTTCTTT | CAWGDSLRNTEAFF
NA | TRBJ2-5 | TRBD2 | TRBV6-1 | TGTGCCAGCAGTGGGTTAGCGGGGACCGTTCAAGAGACCCAGTACTTC | CASSGLAGTVQETQYF
NA | TRBJ2-7 | NA | TRBV7-8 | TGTGCCAGCAGCTTACGCTCGGGCCCCTACGAGCAGTACTTC | CASSLRSGPYEQYF
NA | TRBJ2-5 | TRBD2 | TRBV7-2 | TGTGCCAGCAGCTTAGATCGGGCTAGCGGGTCAGAGACCCAGTACTTC | CASSLDRASGSETQYF
NA | TRBJ1-1 | TRBD1 | TRBV27 | TGTGCCAGCAGTGAAGGGGGCAGGACTGAAGCTTTCTTT | CASSEGGRTEAFF
NA | TRBJ1-1 | NA | TRBV29-1 | TGCAGCGTTGAATCTGGTCAGAACACTGAAGCTTTCTTT | CSVESGQNTEAFF
NA | TRBJ2-7 | TRBD2 | TRBV6-5 | TGTGCCAGCAGCCCCCGGGGGGGGCAGGCCTACGAGCAGTACTTC | CASSPRGGQAYEQYF
few | TRBJ2-2 | TRBD1 | TRBV6-5 | TGTGCCAGCAGTTACCTACAGGGGGCCGGGGAGCTGTTTTTT | CASSYLQGAGELFF
once | TRBJ2-1 | NA | TRBV5-1 | TGCGCCAGCAGCTTGTTCGCTTGGGGGACCTCCTACAATGAGCAGTTCTTC | CASSLFAWGTSYNEQFF
NA | TRBJ2-5 | TRBD1 | TRBV5-1 | TGCGCCAGCAGCTTGGGGGGACAGGGGGCTATGGAGACCCAGTACTTC | CASSLGGQGAMETQYF
NA | TRBJ1-1 | NA | TRBV10-3 | TGTGCCACCAGCTTAGGGAACACTGAAGCCTTCTTT | CATSLGNTEAFF
NA | TRBJ2-7 | NA | TRBV19 | TGTGCCAGTAGTAACCCCTACGGGAGATCCTACGAGCAGTACTTC | CASSNPYGRSYEQYF
many | TRBJ2-1 | NA | TRBV5-4 | TGTGCCAGCAGCTTAGACAGGACGGCTTTAGGAAATGAGCAGTTCTTC | CASSLDRTALGNEQFF
NA | TRBJ2-1 | TRBD2 | TRBV27 | TGTGCCAGCAGTTTTGGGACTAGCGGGAGATATGAGCAGTTCTTC | CASSFGTSGRYEQFF
NA | TRBJ2-5 | NA | TRBV28 | TGTGCCAGCAGTTTTTTCGGGCGGCAAGACCAAGAGACCCAGTACTTC | CASSFFGRQDQETQYF
many | TRBJ2-3 | NA | TRBV10-3 | TGTGCCATCAGTGAGGCTAGGGCGGATACGCAGTATTTT | CAISEARADTQYF
few | TRBJ1-1 | NA | TRBV29-1 | TGCAGCGTTGAGGTAGGGACTGAAGCTTTCTTT | CSVEVGTEAFF
NA | TRBJ1-1 | TRBD1 | TRBV9 | TGTGCCAGCAGCCCGCGGACAGGGGCGAACACTGAAGCTTTCTTT | CASSPRTGANTEAFF
NA | TRBJ2-5 | TRBD2 | TRBV6-4 | TGTGCCAGCAGCAACAGCGGGGTTCAAGAGACCCAGTACTTC | CASSNSGVQETQYF
NA | TRBJ1-2 | TRBD1 | TRBV29-1 | TGCAGCGCCTCCGACAGGGTGGATGGCTACACCTTC | CSASDRVDGYTF
NA | TRBJ2-1 | TRBD2 | TRBV10-3 | TGTGCCATCAGTGACCCTTTTAGCGGGAGTTTGGCCAATGAGCAGTTCTTC | CAISDPFSGSLANEQFF
NA | TRBJ2-2 | NA | TRBV5-8 | TGTGCCAGCAGCTTGGGAAGATTCGTGACAGATAACACCGGGGAGCTGTTTTTT | CASSLGRFVTDNTGELFF
NA | TRBJ2-7 | TRBD1 | TRBV7-2 | TGTGCCAGCAGCTTAGGTGGACAGGCGGCCTACGAGCAGTACTTC | CASSLGGQAAYEQYF
NA | TRBJ1-3 | NA | TRBV2 | TGTGCCAGCAGCCGTGATGTGGGGTCTGGAAACACCATATATTTT | CASSRDVGSGNTIYF
NA | TRBJ2-5 | NA | TRBV20-1 | TGCAGTGCTAGAGCACAGGAGACCCAGTACTTC | CSARAQETQYF
NA | TRBJ2-7 | NA | TRBV28 | TGTGCCAGCAGCCCTGGCGGGGATTCCTACGAGCAGTACTTC | CASSPGGDSYEQYF